A selection of T cell receptor beta chains follows, all from one sample in a study of T-cell memory formation after mild COVID-19. Via MiXCR, TCRdb re-called the 5' RACE reads, giving one row per CDR3 protein. The sample lists more than 300,000 distinct CDR3 sequences, roughly 13% occurring once. The specimen sequenced was PBMCs or a T cell subset sorted from them (not recorded which). The receptors here all came from a man aged 18 to 30 who had mild COVID-19 (a few samples of this study predate the infection). Cell type and time point are not known. The CDR3 runs from the conserved cysteine through the conserved F or W. A D gene is named only where the DNA matches it firmly. Some rows have no size entry. The others give once, few or many, or a class for an expanded clone.

TRBV20-1,TRBJ1-1,-,few,CSATPGGDTEAFF,TGCAGTGCTACTCCGGGTGGGGACACTGAAGCTTTCTTT
TRBV3-1,TRBJ1-6,-,-,CASSQNEGLTLHF,TGTGCCAGCAGCCAGAATGAAGGTTTGACCCTCCACTTT
TRBV2,TRBJ1-5,-,-,CASTGQGNQPQHF,TGTGCCAGCACCGGGCAGGGCAATCAGCCCCAGCATTTT
TRBV7-2,TRBJ2-1,TRBD2,few,CASSTAGGRDNEQFF,TGTGCCAGCAGCACTGCGGGGGGCCGGGACAATGAGCAGTTCTTC
TRBV27,TRBJ2-7,TRBD2,hyperexpanded,CASSQWGGTPYEQYF,TGTGCCAGCAGCCAATGGGGGGGTACGCCCTACGAGCAGTACTTC
TRBV6-1,TRBJ1-2,-,few,CASDETFYGYTF,TGTGCCAGCGACGAAACTTTTTATGGCTACACCTTC
TRBV11-2,TRBJ2-2,TRBD1,-,CASRRRGPAGELFF,TGTGCCAGCAGACGCAGGGGGCCTGCCGGGGAGCTGTTTTTT
TRBV20-1,TRBJ2-3,-,many,CSAQLSRSTDTQYF,TGCAGTGCCCAGCTTTCGCGGAGCACAGATACGCAGTATTTT
TRBV6-5,TRBJ1-5,-,-,CASSRAARGPEDSNQPQHF,TGTGCCAGCAGCCGGGCGGCACGGGGGCCAGAAGATAGCAATCAGCCCCAGCATTTT
TRBV25-1,TRBJ1-6,-,many,CASSGAGMSYNSPLHF,TGTGCCAGCAGTGGTGCGGGAATGTCCTATAATTCACCCCTCCACTTT
TRBV12-3/TRBV12-4,TRBJ2-2,-,-,CASSPTIAGELFF,TGTGCCAGCAGTCCCACTATAGCCGGGGAGCTGTTTTTT
TRBV7-9,TRBJ2-1,-,few,CASSLATGEQFF,TGTGCCAGCAGCTTAGCAACAGGAGAGCAGTTCTTC
TRBV11-3,TRBJ2-3,TRBD2,few,CASSQSGGSTDTQYF,TGTGCCAGCAGCCAGAGCGGGGGTAGCACAGATACGCAGTATTTT
TRBV5-1,TRBJ2-3,-,many,CASSLLGLEMGLTDTQYF,TGCGCCAGCAGCTTGTTGGGGCTAGAGATGGGACTCACAGATACGCAGTATTTT
TRBV28,TRBJ1-4,-,many,CASSSRDATNEKLFF,TGTGCCAGCAGTTCAAGGGACGCAACTAATGAAAAACTGTTTTTT
TRBV7-9,TRBJ2-5,-,many,CASSKRDEETQYF,TGTGCCAGCAGCAAAAGGGACGAGGAGACCCAGTACTTC
TRBV10-2,TRBJ2-2,-,-,CASTPRGELFF,TGCGCCAGCACCCCAAGGGGGGAGCTGTTTTTT